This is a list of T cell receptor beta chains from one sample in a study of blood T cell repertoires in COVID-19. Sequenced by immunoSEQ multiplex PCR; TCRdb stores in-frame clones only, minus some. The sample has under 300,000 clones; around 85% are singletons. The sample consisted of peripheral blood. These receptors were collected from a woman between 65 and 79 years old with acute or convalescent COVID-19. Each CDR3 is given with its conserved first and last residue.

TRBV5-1,CASSSVRELPGELFF
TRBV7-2,CASSGRGGGWETQYF
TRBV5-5,CASSRDSGPITIYF
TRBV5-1,CASKQNSGANVLTF
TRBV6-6,CASSYPTENEQFF
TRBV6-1,CASSEREHNSNQPQHF
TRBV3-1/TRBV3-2,CASSQAVGQARSYEQYF
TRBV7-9,CASSLDRVDQPQHF
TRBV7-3,CASSQDRGEQFF
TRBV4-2,CASSHPGLQNSYGYTF
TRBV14,CASSHGPEQYF
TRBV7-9,CASSLGAPEQYF
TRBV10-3,CAISTVIGSNTEAFF
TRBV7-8,CASSREPGQGSLKAFF
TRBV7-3,CASSPGTSDTEAFF
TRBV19,CASRRLAGGGDEQFF
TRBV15,CATSRDRLAGYNEQFF
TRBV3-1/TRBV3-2,CASSPWGAEAFF
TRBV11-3,CASSQGTSGGLTDTQYF
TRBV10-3,CAISESVFRDRFNYGYTF
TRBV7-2,CASSLWSSYEQYF
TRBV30,CAWVQTLEGSPLHF
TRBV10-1,CASRPDVAGGSPLHF
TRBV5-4,CASSTMGLAGDWQFF
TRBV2,CASSGQGANYGYTF
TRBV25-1,CASSELGQAGNTEAFF
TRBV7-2,CASSSTTSIYNEQFF
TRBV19,CASKVGRENTEAFF
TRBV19,CASSTSGEGGGYTF
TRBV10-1,CASINRGRDYEQYF
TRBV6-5,CASSRPQVNTEAFF
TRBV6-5,CASKVRRTVHQPQHF
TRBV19,CASLRQAGNQPQHF
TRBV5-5,CASSFPWRGRTYNEQFF
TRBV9,CASSEGQGYVWGYTF
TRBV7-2,CASEEQGRFYGYTF
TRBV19,CASSLGHSYGYTF
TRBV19,CASSPGGTSEQYF
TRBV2,CASSDGGLSGNTIYF
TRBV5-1,CASSLDPRSTYEQYF
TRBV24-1,CATSDIQGNTGELFF
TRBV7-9,CASGQTTGNSEKLFF
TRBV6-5,CASSYSRGTGYTF
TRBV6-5,CASRLAGGETQYF
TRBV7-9,CASSFRQGQRANEKLFF
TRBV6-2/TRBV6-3,CASSYMLRVWTNVLTF
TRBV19,CASSIGGGPNQPQHF
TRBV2,CAGSRGAAGSNQPQHF
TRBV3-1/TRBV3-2,CASSPPFRGTTNEKLFF
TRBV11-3,CASSHRGAGDTQYF
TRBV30,CAWSPTDGLGNTIYF
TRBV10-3,CAISRETGAIYNEQFF
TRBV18,CASSPSLIGTRLLATNEKLFF
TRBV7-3,CASSLPGQVSSYNSPLHF
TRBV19,CATHGDSPYQPQHF
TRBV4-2,CASSQEVTTGGSPLPDTQYF
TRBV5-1,CASSPTGGATEAFF